The clone carrying this T cell receptor beta chain was seen a few times. The target antigen is unknown. Researchers built TCR beta libraries using quantitative 5'-RACE with molecular barcodes. In TCRdb, the 5' RACE reads were re-called with MiXCR into one record per CDR3 protein. Among more than 250,000 distinct CDR3 sequences listed, approximately 8.2% were seen once. This CDR3 contains 17 residues. After removal of 1 base from V and 1 base from J, the junction contained 5 bases not matched to a gene. Germline V gene data show CDR1 as LGHNA and CDR2 as YSLEER. This entry belongs to a study of CD8 T cells in ankylosing spondylitis. Study-level findings and limits: With a CD8+ phenotype, disease-linked clones were relatively rare in peripheral blood. One TCR beta motif, made up of seven to nine highly homologous variants, appeared characteristic of ankylosing spondylitis blood.

This receptor was taken from a male donor with ankylosing spondylitis. Input material: blood, either unsorted or a sorted T cell fraction (not recorded which). V usage is TRBV4-3 and J usage is TRBJ1-5; 9 bases fit TRBD1. For the CDR3, the DNA is TGCGCCAGCAGCCAAGGGGGACAGGGTCGGAGCAATCAGCCCCAGCATTTT. Its translation: CASSQGGQGRSNQPQHF.